A single sample gave rise to the 32 T cell receptor beta chains below, sequenced in a study of OX40 agonist ivuxolimab in advanced cancers. Profiling relied on immunoSEQ multiplex PCR, and the TCRdb table lists in-frame clones only, not all of them. The table lists tens of thousands of clones, 75% to 90% of them singletons, with 0.94% in the top ten. The input for sequencing was CD4+ or CD8+ T cells sorted from blood, taken in a trial of the OX40 agonist ivuxolimab. Receptors were obtained from an adult with an advanced solid tumor such as melanoma, head and neck, liver or kidney cancer.

The chain joins TRBV7-9 to TRBJ1-2; D is unresolved. CDR1 is SEHNR, CDR2 FQNEAQ, per germline (reference sequence). Trimming shortened V by 3 bases and J by 8 bases, and 10 bases separated the two germline ends. The CDR3 contains 12 residues. CDR3 nucleotide sequence: TGTGCCAGCAGCTTGGACGTCGGGGGCTACACCTTC. Protein sequence: CASSLDVGGYTF.

The chain uses TRBV7-3 and TRBJ2-7, with 7 nucleotides matching TRBD2. V dropped 2 bases and J dropped 0; count of bases not matched to a gene: 7. There are 16 residues in the CDR3. Germline assignment: CDR1 SGHTA and CDR2 FQGTGA. This CDR3 reads CASSLRMGGSSYEQYF. CDR3 sequence (DNA): TGTGCCAGCAGCTTACGGATGGGCGGGAGCTCCTACGAGCAGTACTTC.

This chain connects TRBV19 to TRBJ2-5, with 9 bases that match TRBD1. The V segment lost 7 bases and the J segment 5 bases; nucleotides outside the gene matches: 5. The CDR3 spans 13 residues. Germline-derived CDR1 and CDR2 are LNHDA and SQIVND (reference sequence). The CDR3 nucleotides read TGTGCCAGTACGAGGACAGGGGATGAGACCCAGTACTTC. It yields the protein CASTRTGDETQYF.

The chain has TRBV4-1 and TRBJ1-2; no clear D gene. The CDR3 runs to 17 residues. In germline, CDR1 is MGHRA, CDR2 YSYEKL. Trimming shortened V by 0 bases and J by 2 bases, and 16 bases separated the two germline ends. CDR3 in DNA: TGCGCCAGCAGCCAAGATCAGTCGGCGTACGGAAACTATGGCTACACCTTC. Its translation: CASSQDQSAYGNYGYTF.

The chain couples TRBV5-5 to TRBJ1-4; 11 bases fit TRBD1. V was pared by 4 bases and J by 10 bases, with 9 bases of the junction left unmatched. There are 15 residues in the CDR3. Germline assignment: CDR1 SGHKS and CDR2 YYEKEE (reference sequence). The CDR3 DNA is TGTGCCAGCAGCACCGAACCGGGACAGGGGGGAAAACTGTTTTTT. Residues: CASSTEPGQGGKLFF. Drawing the rest from reference TRBV5-5 and TRBJ1-4, the complete variable domain is DAGVTQSPTHLIKTRGQQVTLRCSPISGHKSVSWYQQVLGQGPQFIFQYYEKEERGRGNFPDRFSARQFPNYSSELNVNALLLGDSALYLCASSTEPGQGGKLFFGSGTQLSVL.

This clone was seen more than once but under ten times. The genes are TRBV7-6 and TRBJ1-5; D uncertain. The CDR3 sequence is 12 residues long. V lost 2 bases and J lost 3, with 2 bases in between. Germline-derived CDR1 and CDR2 are SGHVS and FNYEAQ. The DNA for the CDR3 is TGTGCCAGCAGCTTAACCAATCAGCCCCAGCATTTT. Protein product: CASSLTNQPQHF.

The sample holds one count of this clone. The chain joins TRBV6-1 to TRBJ1-2; D gene unclear. The CDR3 is 12 residues long. Germline lookup yields CDR1 MNHNS and CDR2 SASEGT. V was shortened by 6 bases and J by 4 bases, with 9 bases between the two germline ends. The CDR3 nucleotides are TGTGCCAGCAGCGAAATTCTCTATGGCTACACCTTC. Translation: CASSEILYGYTF.

The rearrangement links TRBV4-1 to TRBJ2-5; 9 nucleotides agree with TRBD1. Germline V lookup: CDR1 MGHRA, CDR2 YSYEKL. CDR3 size: 16 residues. The V and J ends lost 0 bases and 3 bases, in that order; junction bases with no gene match: 5. For the CDR3, the DNA is TGCGCCAGCAGCCAAGAGGGACAGGGCAACAAAGAGACCCAGTACTTC. This gives the protein CASSQEGQGNKETQYF.

The gene calls are TRBV10-3 and TRBJ2-5, with 7 bases matching TRBD1. The J call is doubtful: the DNA matches TRBJ2-7 better. The CDR3 loop spans 15 amino acids. CDR1 is ENHRY, CDR2 SYGVKD, per germline. CDR3: CATTPRDRVNNEQYF. DNA of the CDR3: TGTGCCACCACACCGAGAGACAGGGTGAATAACGAGCAGTACTTC.

The V gene is TRBV6-1, the J gene TRBJ2-1; D may be TRBD2 (5 bases). The V end was cut by 6 bases, the J end by 9 bases, with 15 bases between. The CDR3 consists of 13 residues. Germline lookup yields CDR1 MNHNS and CDR2 SASEGT. CDR3 bases: TGTGCCAGCAGAGCAACGGGCGGGTTTGAGCAGTTCTTC. It specifies CASRATGGFEQFF.

V and J are TRBV28 and TRBJ1-1, with 7 bases that match TRBD1. CDR1 is MDHEN and CDR2 is SYDVKM in the germline V gene. This CDR3 comprises 16 residues. The V and J ends lost 5 bases and 1 base, in that order; junction bases with no gene match: 10. The CDR3 loop reads CASSPPGQSKNTEAFF. The DNA for the CDR3 is TGTGCCAGCAGTCCTCCGGGACAGTCCAAGAACACTGAAGCTTTCTTT.

The V call is TRBV11-1, the J call TRBJ2-3; possibly TRBD2 for D (5 bases). The CDR3 runs 14 residues. Trimming removed 3 bases from V and 4 bases from J, with 11 bases in between. Germline CDR1 is SGHAT and CDR2 is FQDESV (reference sequence). For the CDR3, the DNA is TGTGCCAGCAGCTTTAGCCGGGGTGCAGATACGCAGTATTTT. Encoded protein: CASSFSRGADTQYF. Looking up the rest from reference TRBV11-1 and TRBJ2-3 gives the full variable domain: EAEVAQSPRYKITEKSQAVAFWCDPISGHATLYWYRQILGQGPELLVQFQDESVVDDSQLPKDRFSAERLKGVDSTLKIQPAELGDSAMYLCASSFSRGADTQYFGPGTRLTVL.

The chain is built from TRBV5-1 and TRBJ2-2, with D possibly called TRBD1 or TRBD2 (6 bases each). This CDR3 spans 15 amino acids. Germline V CDR1 and CDR2: SGHRS, YFSETQ. V lost 4 bases and J 1 base, leaving 11 bases between the germline ends. CDR3 loop: CASSKGGQNTGELFF. CDR3 sequence (DNA): TGCGCCAGCAGCAAGGGGGGCCAGAACACCGGGGAGCTGTTTTTT.

The V call is TRBV6-1, the J call TRBJ1-2; 9 bases fit TRBD1. Germline CDR1 is MNHNS and CDR2 is SASEGT. Trimming removed 4 bases from V and 0 bases from J; junction bases left unmatched: 3. CDR3 length: 15 amino acids. Written as DNA, the CDR3 is TGTGCCAGCAGTGTCCGACAGGGGGCTAACTATGGCTACACCTTC. This sequence encodes CASSVRQGANYGYTF.

The rearrangement uses TRBV5-6 and TRBJ2-5; no clear D. Near its end, the DNA agrees better with TRBJ2-7, so the J call may be wrong. Germline CDR1 is SGHDT and CDR2 is YYEEEE. This CDR3 comprises 14 residues. The CDR3 region has the DNA TGTGCCAGCAGCGCAACGATGCAAGGCTACGAGCAGTACTTC. Translating it yields CASSATMQGYEQYF.

The V call is TRBV6-5, the J call TRBJ2-7; the D gene is possibly TRBD1 (6 bases). CDR3 size: 15 residues. Trimming took off 0 bases at V and 4 bases at J, with 13 bases between the two ends. Germline values: CDR1 MNHEY, CDR2 SVGAGI. The CDR3 DNA sequence: TGTGCCAGCAGTTACTCGAATGCAGGGGCGTACGAGCAGTACTTC. This gives the protein CASSYSNAGAYEQYF.

The chain combines TRBV11-2 with TRBJ1-1, with unresolved D. V lost 1 base and J lost 6, with 9 bases in between. The CDR3 has 13 amino acids. CDR1 and CDR2 from the germline V gene are SGHAT and FQNNGV. In DNA form, the CDR3 reads TGTGCCAGCAGCTTAGCCAACCCCCCTGAAGCTTTCTTT. Protein: CASSLANPPEAFF.

The chain is built from TRBV7-3 and TRBJ1-2, with D possibly being TRBD1 (5 bases). The CDR3 length is 14 residues. Germline V gene sequence: CDR1 SGHTA, CDR2 FQGTGA. V was trimmed by 5 bases and J by 2 bases, leaving 12 bases between them. For the CDR3, the DNA is TGTGCCAGCAGCCCTGGGACTGAGAACTATGGCTACACCTTC. Amino acid sequence: CASSPGTENYGYTF.

J is TRBJ1-4 and V is TRBV19, with TRBD1 identical over 7 bases. The CDR3 is 16 amino acids. V trimming: 4 bases; J trimming: 4 bases; junction bases outside the gene matches: 9. Germline V gives CDR1 LNHDA, CDR2 SQIVND (reference sequence). As DNA, the CDR3 is TGTGCCAGTAGTACCTTAAGACAGGGTAGTAATGAAAAACTGTTTTTT. This gives the protein CASSTLRQGSNEKLFF.

The V call is TRBV19, the J call TRBJ2-1, with 7 positions matching TRBD2. Losses at the gene ends were 8 bases for V and 6 bases for J; bases not matched to a gene: 13. The CDR3 is made up of 15 amino acids. CDR1 is LNHDA and CDR2 is SQIVND in the germline V gene (reference sequence). CDR3 sequence (DNA): TGTGCCAGTGGATCTAGCGGCCACCTAAGCAATGAGCAGTTCTTC. Its protein product is CASGSSGHLSNEQFF.

The V call is TRBV5-1, the J call TRBJ2-1, with 8 positions matching TRBD1. This CDR3 spans 16 amino acids. The V gene end was trimmed by 4 bases and the J gene end by 1 base; junction bases not matched to a gene: 7. Germline V gene lookup returns CDR1 SGHRS and CDR2 YFSETQ. CDR3 in amino acids: CASSTGQGGSYNEQFF. Here the CDR3 DNA reads TGCGCCAGCAGCACCGGACAGGGTGGTTCCTACAATGAGCAGTTCTTC.

J is TRBJ1-2 and V is TRBV10-3; D uncertain. The germline V gene encodes CDR1 ENHRY and CDR2 SYGVKD. The CDR3 spans 14 residues. V shed 0 bases and J shed 6 bases, with 11 bases lying between them. CDR3 protein: CAISESSQYDGYTF. The CDR3 region has the DNA TGTGCCATCAGTGAGTCGAGCCAGTATGATGGCTACACCTTC.

The DNA for the CDR3 is TGCGCCAGCAGTGAGGGAGGGTTTGGAACAGATACGCAGTATTTT. It is translated as CASSEGGFGTDTQYF. The gene calls are TRBV10-1 and TRBJ2-3, with D perhaps matching TRBD2 (6 bases). The CDR3 covers 15 residues. Trimming left V 2 bases short and J 3 bases short, with 12 bases between. The V gene's germline CDR1 is WNHNN and CDR2 SYGVQD (reference sequence).

V gene TRBV11-2 combines with J gene TRBJ2-3; possibly TRBD1 for D (6 bases). V lost 10 bases and J 6 bases, leaving 17 bases between the germline ends. The CDR3 consists of 13 residues. CDR1 SGHAT and CDR2 FQNNGV come from the germline V gene. This chain's CDR3 is CAIRQAGRDTQYF. In DNA form, the CDR3 reads TGTGCCATTCGACAGGCCGGGCGGGATACGCAGTATTTT.

The sample holds a few counts of this clone. The chain uses TRBV25-1 and TRBJ1-6; D unclear. The CDR3 sequence is 13 residues long. V was trimmed by 3 bases and J by 7 bases, leaving 7 bases between them. Germline V gene sequence: CDR1 MGHDK, CDR2 SYGVNS. Here the CDR3 reads CASSDSANSPLHF. As DNA, the CDR3 is TGTGCCAGCAGTGATAGTGCCAATTCACCCCTCCACTTT.

This clone was seen a few times. This chain connects TRBV10-3 to TRBJ2-7, with 10 nucleotides matching TRBD1. The ends lost 10 bases at V and 1 base at J; junction bases unmatched: 7. CDR1 is ENHRY, CDR2 SYGVKD, per germline. There are 14 residues in the CDR3. CDR3 DNA sequence: TGTGCCACGACAGGGGGCATTTTATCCTACGAGCAGTACTTC. It yields the protein CATTGGILSYEQYF.

J is TRBJ2-5 and V is TRBV7-3; D unresolved. CDR1 and CDR2 from the germline V gene are SGHTA and FQGTGA. V was trimmed by 5 bases and J by 5 bases, leaving 12 bases between them. The CDR3 contains 13 residues. CDR3 DNA: TGTGCCAGCAGCCCAACCGAAGAGGAGACCCAGTACTTC. Translating it yields CASSPTEEETQYF. Full variable domain (rest looked up from reference TRBV7-3 and TRBJ2-5): GAGVSQTPSNKVTEKGKYVELRCDPISGHTALYWYRQSLGQGPEFLIYFQGTGAADDSGLPNDRFFAVRPEGSVSTLKIQRTERGDSAVYLCASSPTEEETQYFGPGTRLLVL.

The CDR3 region has the DNA TGTGCCAGTAGTATCCCGGCAGGGCACTATAATTCACCCCTCCACTTT. This codes for CASSIPAGHYNSPLHF. The rearrangement joins TRBV19 to TRBJ1-6; D may be TRBD1 (5 bases). The CDR3 runs 16 residues. V was shortened by 3 bases and J by 3 bases, with 12 bases between the two germline ends. Germline loops: CDR1 LNHDA, CDR2 SQIVND (reference sequence).

V gene TRBV2 combines with J gene TRBJ1-2, with 7 bases aligning to TRBD1. V was pared by 7 bases and J by 0 bases, with 8 bases of the junction left unmatched. Germline CDR1 is SNHLY and CDR2 is FYNNEI. The CDR3 extends over 15 amino acids. The CDR3 sequence: CASNLRDRTNYGYTF. The CDR3 DNA reads TGTGCCAGCAACCTACGGGACAGAACTAACTATGGCTACACCTTC.

This clone was seen only once. The rearrangement links TRBV5-5 to TRBJ2-2; D unresolved. Germline V CDR1 and CDR2: SGHKS, YYEKEE (reference sequence). This CDR3 is built from 14 residues. Trimming took 0 bases from V and 10 from J, leaving 13 bases between them. The CDR3: CASSLGTRPEELFF. The CDR3 nucleotides are TGTGCCAGCAGCTTGGGCACTCGCCCGGAGGAGCTGTTTTTT.

The chain links TRBV4-1 to TRBJ1-4; D gene unclear. CDR3 length equals 16 residues. V was clipped by 5 bases and J by 0 bases, with 13 bases between them. The germline gives CDR1 MGHRA, CDR2 YSYEKL. The chain's CDR3 is CASSGLGTATNEKLFF. The DNA of the CDR3 is TGCGCCAGCAGCGGCCTCGGAACTGCAACTAATGAAAAACTGTTTTTT.

The chain has TRBV5-4 and TRBJ1-2; 9 nucleotides align to TRBD1. This CDR3 is 14 amino acids long. J lost 0 bases, V lost 6 bases, and 3 bases had no gene match. Germline CDR1 reads SGHNT; CDR2 reads YYREEE (reference sequence). The CDR3 is CASTWTGANYGYTF. Here the CDR3 DNA reads TGTGCCAGCACCTGGACAGGGGCTAACTATGGCTACACCTTC.